The present TCR beta chain was sequenced within a study of blood T cells in healthy people across ages. General study findings and limits: Versus aged donors, long-lived donors had higher diversity and more naive CD4+ cells. PBMCs were not sorted, which prevented a conclusive comparison of naive versus antigen-experienced cells.

It was with a sample-barcoded 5' primer and a J-beta primer mix that a second PCR of roughly 7 to 11 cycles was run. TCRdb passed the 5' RACE reads through MiXCR, listing each CDR3 protein once. The data hold some 1,800,000 distinct CDR3 sequences, with approximately 39% observed a single time. Trimming pared 6 bases from V and 4 bases from J, leaving 13 bases between. The CDR3 covers 14 residues. A note on this clonotype: Its antigen is as yet unknown.

Russia was home to the donors, healthy Caucasian individuals aged roughly 6 to 90. The receptor comes from a human donor in good health. This chain uses TRBV12-3 or TRBV12-4 with TRBJ2-1; D ambiguous. The specimen was blood. The CDR3, as DNA: TGTGCCAGCAGCCCCTCGCTTGGGTACAATGAGCAGTTCTTC. This gives the protein CASSPSLGYNEQFF.